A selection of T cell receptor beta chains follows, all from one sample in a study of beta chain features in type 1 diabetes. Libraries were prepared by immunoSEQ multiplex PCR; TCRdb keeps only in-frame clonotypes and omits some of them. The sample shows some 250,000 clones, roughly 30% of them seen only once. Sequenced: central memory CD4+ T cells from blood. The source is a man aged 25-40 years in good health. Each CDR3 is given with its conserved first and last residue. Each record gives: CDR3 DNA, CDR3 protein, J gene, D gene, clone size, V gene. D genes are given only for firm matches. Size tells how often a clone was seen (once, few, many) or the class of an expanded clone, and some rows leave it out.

CDR3nt: TGTGCCAGCAGCTTAATTCTAGCGGGGCAATACAATGAGCAGTTCTTC; CDR3aa: CASSLILAGQYNEQFF; j_gene: TRBJ2-1; d_gene: TRBD2; abundance: few; v_gene: TRBV7-2
CDR3nt: TGTGCCAGCAGCCCGTTAAGGGGACTAGCGGGAGACAATGAGCAGTTCTTC; CDR3aa: CASSPLRGLAGDNEQFF; j_gene: TRBJ2-1; d_gene: TRBD2; abundance: few; v_gene: TRBV14
CDR3nt: TGTGCCAGCAGCACCCTAGCGGGAGGGAGGAATGAGCAGTTCTTC; CDR3aa: CASSTLAGGRNEQFF; j_gene: TRBJ2-1; d_gene: TRBD2; abundance: .; v_gene: TRBV11-2
CDR3nt: TGTGCCAGCAGCTCGAGCGACATTCCCCCCAGGAACATTCAGTACTTC; CDR3aa: CASSSSDIPPRNIQYF; j_gene: TRBJ2-4; d_gene: .; abundance: .; v_gene: TRBV7-2
CDR3nt: TGTGCCAGCAGCTTAGTCGGACCGGGCTACAATGAGCAGTTCTTC; CDR3aa: CASSLVGPGYNEQFF; j_gene: TRBJ2-1; d_gene: .; abundance: .; v_gene: TRBV7-9
CDR3nt: TGTGCCAGCAGCAACAGGGGGGGCACAGATACGCAGTATTTT; CDR3aa: CASSNRGGTDTQYF; j_gene: TRBJ2-3; d_gene: TRBD1; abundance: few; v_gene: TRBV14
CDR3nt: TGTGCCAGCAGCTTGAGGACAACCTATGGCTACACCTTC; CDR3aa: CASSLRTTYGYTF; j_gene: TRBJ1-2; d_gene: .; abundance: .; v_gene: TRBV5-4
CDR3nt: TGTGCCAGCAGCTTGGAACGTCCCGGCACTGAAGCTTTCTTT; CDR3aa: CASSLERPGTEAFF; j_gene: TRBJ1-1; d_gene: .; abundance: .; v_gene: TRBV7-8
CDR3nt: TGCAGCGCCTGGGGGGATACGCAGTATTTT; CDR3aa: CSAWGDTQYF; j_gene: TRBJ2-3; d_gene: .; abundance: .; v_gene: TRBV20-1
CDR3nt: TGTGCCAGCAGCTCTTCGGACTACCGCACAGATACGCAGTATTTT; CDR3aa: CASSSSDYRTDTQYF; j_gene: TRBJ2-3; d_gene: .; abundance: .; v_gene: TRBV7-8
CDR3nt: TGTGCCAGCAGCTTACGACTAGCGGGGGCCCAAGAGACCCAGTACTTC; CDR3aa: CASSLRLAGAQETQYF; j_gene: TRBJ2-5; d_gene: TRBD2; abundance: .; v_gene: TRBV5-4
CDR3nt: TGTGCCTGGAGTGTACGGGCAGGGGCATACGAGCAGTACTTC; CDR3aa: CAWSVRAGAYEQYF; j_gene: TRBJ2-7; d_gene: .; abundance: few; v_gene: TRBV30
CDR3nt: TGTGCCAGCAGCTTCGACAATGAGCAGTTCTTC; CDR3aa: CASSFDNEQFF; j_gene: TRBJ2-1; d_gene: .; abundance: many; v_gene: TRBV5-6
CDR3nt: TGCAGCGTTCTCAGGGGCGTTAACACTGAAGCTTTCTTT; CDR3aa: CSVLRGVNTEAFF; j_gene: TRBJ1-1; d_gene: .; abundance: .; v_gene: TRBV29-1
CDR3nt: TGCAGGCCTAGCGGGCTGCGCGAGCAGTACTTC; CDR3aa: CRPSGLREQYF; j_gene: TRBJ2-7; d_gene: TRBD2; abundance: few; v_gene: TRBV20-1
CDR3nt: TGCAGCGTTGAATACAGGGCCAGGACTGAAGCTTTCTTT; CDR3aa: CSVEYRARTEAFF; j_gene: TRBJ1-1; d_gene: .; abundance: few; v_gene: TRBV29-1
CDR3nt: TGTGCCAGCAGCTTAGACTCCACAGATACGCAGTATTTT; CDR3aa: CASSLDSTDTQYF; j_gene: TRBJ2-3; d_gene: .; abundance: once; v_gene: TRBV7-2
CDR3nt: TGTGCCAGCAGTAGGTCAGCTGGCGGGGAGCTGTTTTTT; CDR3aa: CASSRSAGGELFF; j_gene: TRBJ2-2; d_gene: .; abundance: few; v_gene: TRBV2
CDR3nt: TGTGCCAGCAGCTTAGAGACGAGACTAGCGGGGAACACAGATACGCAGTATTTT; CDR3aa: CASSLETRLAGNTDTQYF; j_gene: TRBJ2-3; d_gene: TRBD2; abundance: .; v_gene: TRBV7-9
CDR3nt: TGTGCCTGGGGACAGACGAATTCACCCCTCCACTTT; CDR3aa: CAWGQTNSPLHF; j_gene: TRBJ1-6; d_gene: .; abundance: .; v_gene: TRBV30
CDR3nt: TGTGCCAGTGGACAGGGCTTAGGTCAGCCCCAGCATTTT; CDR3aa: CASGQGLGQPQHF; j_gene: TRBJ1-5; d_gene: TRBD1; abundance: .; v_gene: TRBV6-1
CDR3nt: TGTGCCAGCAGTGAAAGTACCGGGGAGCTGTTTTTT; CDR3aa: CASSESTGELFF; j_gene: TRBJ2-2; d_gene: .; abundance: .; v_gene: TRBV2
CDR3nt: TGTGCTAGTGGTACAGACAATGAGCAGTTCTTC; CDR3aa: CASGTDNEQFF; j_gene: TRBJ2-1; d_gene: .; abundance: .; v_gene: TRBV12-5
CDR3nt: TGCGCCAGCAGCTTCCTCGCGGGGGAAGAGACCCAGTACTTC; CDR3aa: CASSFLAGEETQYF; j_gene: TRBJ2-5; d_gene: TRBD2; abundance: .; v_gene: TRBV5-1
CDR3nt: TGTGCCAGCATCTCGACAGGGCCTGGAAACACCATATATTTT; CDR3aa: CASISTGPGNTIYF; j_gene: TRBJ1-3; d_gene: TRBD1; abundance: .; v_gene: TRBV25-1
CDR3nt: TGCGCCAGCAGCCAAGCGATGAGAGCGGATAGCACAGATACGCAGTATTTT; CDR3aa: CASSQAMRADSTDTQYF; j_gene: TRBJ2-3; d_gene: .; abundance: .; v_gene: TRBV4-3
CDR3nt: TGTGCCAGCAGCCAAGATCCTCTAGCGTCTAGCACAGATACGCAGTATTTT; CDR3aa: CASSQDPLASSTDTQYF; j_gene: TRBJ2-3; d_gene: .; abundance: once; v_gene: TRBV4-2
CDR3nt: TGCGCCAGCAGCCAAGGTTATGGGACTAGCTTGGGAAACATTCAGTACTTC; CDR3aa: CASSQGYGTSLGNIQYF; j_gene: TRBJ2-4; d_gene: TRBD2; abundance: many; v_gene: TRBV4-3
CDR3nt: TGTGCCAGCTCCGGGACAAGAGAAGCTTTCTTT; CDR3aa: CASSGTREAFF; j_gene: TRBJ1-1; d_gene: .; abundance: .; v_gene: TRBV18
CDR3nt: TGTGCCAGCAGCCCGGTCATAGGTGAGCAGTTCTTC; CDR3aa: CASSPVIGEQFF; j_gene: TRBJ2-1; d_gene: .; abundance: .; v_gene: TRBV5-6
CDR3nt: TGTGCCAGCAGCCCCTCGGCGCGGGAGGGCCTCAGGGAGCAGTTCTTC; CDR3aa: CASSPSAREGLREQFF; j_gene: TRBJ2-1; d_gene: TRBD2; abundance: few; v_gene: TRBV28
CDR3nt: TGTGCCAGCAGCTTTCGGTTCCTCTCCTACGAGCAGTACTTC; CDR3aa: CASSFRFLSYEQYF; j_gene: TRBJ2-7; d_gene: .; abundance: .; v_gene: TRBV11-1
CDR3nt: TGCGCCAGCAGCTTTTCGGGAGCGGGGGGCCGTGGGGCCAACGTCCTGACTTTC; CDR3aa: CASSFSGAGGRGANVLTF; j_gene: TRBJ2-6; d_gene: TRBD2; abundance: .; v_gene: TRBV4-1
CDR3nt: TGTGCCAGCAGCCTCCTAGCGACCTACAATGAGCAGTTCTTC; CDR3aa: CASSLLATYNEQFF; j_gene: TRBJ2-1; d_gene: .; abundance: many; v_gene: TRBV11-2
CDR3nt: TGTGCCAGCAGCTACTCTAGCGGAGGGATAAGCACAGATACGCAGTATTTT; CDR3aa: CASSYSSGGISTDTQYF; j_gene: TRBJ2-3; d_gene: TRBD2; abundance: .; v_gene: TRBV11-2
CDR3nt: TGTGCCAGCAGCAAACAGGCAGATACGCAGTATTTT; CDR3aa: CASSKQADTQYF; j_gene: TRBJ2-3; d_gene: .; abundance: .; v_gene: TRBV11-2
CDR3nt: TGTGCCAGCAGCGTTAGCCCTACATTCACAGATACGCAGTATTTT; CDR3aa: CASSVSPTFTDTQYF; j_gene: TRBJ2-3; d_gene: .; abundance: few; v_gene: TRBV9
CDR3nt: TGTGCCAGTAGTATCCCCTACGGGGAGCAGTTCTTC; CDR3aa: CASSIPYGEQFF; j_gene: TRBJ2-1; d_gene: .; abundance: .; v_gene: TRBV19
CDR3nt: TGTGCCTGCGAGACAAGGCCTACCTACGAGCAGTACTTC; CDR3aa: CACETRPTYEQYF; j_gene: TRBJ2-7; d_gene: .; abundance: .; v_gene: TRBV30
CDR3nt: TGTGCCAGCAGCCCTGGGGGGCTCGAGCAGTACTTC; CDR3aa: CASSPGGLEQYF; j_gene: TRBJ2-7; d_gene: .; abundance: many; v_gene: TRBV6-5
CDR3nt: TGTGCCAGCAGCGGGACAGGGACCCACGAGCAGTACTTC; CDR3aa: CASSGTGTHEQYF; j_gene: TRBJ2-7; d_gene: TRBD1; abundance: .; v_gene: TRBV5-4
CDR3nt: TGTGCCACCAGCAGTCCAGGACAGGGAAAAGAGACCCAGTACTTC; CDR3aa: CATSSPGQGKETQYF; j_gene: TRBJ2-5; d_gene: TRBD1; abundance: .; v_gene: TRBV15
CDR3nt: TGTGCCAGCAGCCTCCCCGGTAGCGGCACAGATACGCAGTATTTT; CDR3aa: CASSLPGSGTDTQYF; j_gene: TRBJ2-3; d_gene: .; abundance: .; v_gene: TRBV5-6
CDR3nt: TGCAGCGCGCACAGGGGGATGGAGACCCAGTACTTC; CDR3aa: CSAHRGMETQYF; j_gene: TRBJ2-5; d_gene: TRBD1; abundance: few; v_gene: TRBV29-1
CDR3nt: TGTGCCACCAGCAGAGAACTAGCGGAGTCAAGAGAAAAGTACTTC; CDR3aa: CATSRELAESREKYF; j_gene: TRBJ2-5; d_gene: TRBD2; abundance: .; v_gene: TRBV15
CDR3nt: TGTGCCAGCAGTCCCGGTTCCGGGACACCAAACACTGAAGCTTTCTTT; CDR3aa: CASSPGSGTPNTEAFF; j_gene: TRBJ1-1; d_gene: .; abundance: .; v_gene: TRBV25-1
CDR3nt: TGTGCCATCAGGCCTGGGACTAGCGGAGAGACCCAGTACTTC; CDR3aa: CAIRPGTSGETQYF; j_gene: TRBJ2-5; d_gene: TRBD2; abundance: many; v_gene: TRBV10-3
CDR3nt: TGCGCCAGCAGCCGGCGACAGGGGTTTAATGAGCAGTTCTTC; CDR3aa: CASSRRQGFNEQFF; j_gene: TRBJ2-1; d_gene: TRBD1; abundance: .; v_gene: TRBV5-1
CDR3nt: TGTGCCAGCAGCTTAGGGGGTGGATACGAGCAGTACTTC; CDR3aa: CASSLGGGYEQYF; j_gene: TRBJ2-7; d_gene: .; abundance: once; v_gene: TRBV7-2
CDR3nt: TGTGCCTGGAGTGTTGGGTCAGACGAGCAGTACTTC; CDR3aa: CAWSVGSDEQYF; j_gene: TRBJ2-7; d_gene: .; abundance: once; v_gene: TRBV30
CDR3nt: TGTGCCAGCAGTTTATCAAGGGTTACTAATTCACCCCTCCACTTT; CDR3aa: CASSLSRVTNSPLHF; j_gene: TRBJ1-6; d_gene: .; abundance: once; v_gene: TRBV27
CDR3nt: TGTGCCAGCAGCTTAGACGGGGCGGAGGGAGATACGCAGTATTTT; CDR3aa: CASSLDGAEGDTQYF; j_gene: TRBJ2-3; d_gene: .; abundance: .; v_gene: TRBV7-7
CDR3nt: TGTGCCAGCAGACACTCTTCCTACGAGCAGTACTTC; CDR3aa: CASRHSSYEQYF; j_gene: TRBJ2-7; d_gene: .; abundance: .; v_gene: TRBV28
CDR3nt: TGTGCCTGGAGTGTGTGGGGTCCATACGAGCAGTACTTC; CDR3aa: CAWSVWGPYEQYF; j_gene: TRBJ2-7; d_gene: .; abundance: few; v_gene: TRBV30
CDR3nt: TGTGCCAGCAGCTTGATTACGGAGAAATTATATGGCTACACCTTC; CDR3aa: CASSLITEKLYGYTF; j_gene: TRBJ1-2; d_gene: .; abundance: .; v_gene: TRBV13
CDR3nt: TGCAGCGGACAACAGAACACTGAAGCTTTCTTT; CDR3aa: CSGQQNTEAFF; j_gene: TRBJ1-1; d_gene: .; abundance: .; v_gene: TRBV29-1